Listed here is a single T cell receptor (beta chain). This entry is derived from a study of T cells in Graves' hyperthyroidism and ophthalmopathy. Amplification of TCR beta CDR3 regions was performed using RNA transcripts as template. First-round RT-PCR with HTBI primers amplified the TCR CDR3 region. Via MiXCR, TCRdb re-called the multiplex PCR reads, giving one row per CDR3 protein. The table records 600,000 or so distinct CDR3 sequences, 14% of them present only once. V lost 1 base and J lost 0, with 10 bases in between. There are 15 residues in the CDR3. From germline, CDR1 is MGHRA and CDR2 YSYEKL.

The sequence derives from a woman aged 18-29 years with Graves' ophthalmopathy. The sample taken for sequencing was blood. The chain is built from TRBV4-1 and TRBJ2-7; no definite D call. CDR3 DNA sequence: TGCGCCAGCAGCCAAGTGGGTACGAGCTCCTACGAGCAGTACTTC. It yields the protein CASSQVGTSSYEQYF.